Presented here are 6 T cell receptor beta chains from one specimen sequenced in a study of early T cells in non-severe SARS-CoV-2 infection. TCRdb itself ran the 5' RACE reads through MiXCR, one entry per CDR3 protein. Seen here are around 88,000 distinct CDR3 sequences, around 15% observed once, and the top ten hold about 7.5%. The sample consisted of whole blood. The receptors originated from an adult who was a healthcare worker with PCR-confirmed SARS-CoV-2 infection or an uninfected control (not recorded which).

This clonotype appeared many times. This chain joins TRBV11-2 and TRBJ2-7; D unclear. Germline values: CDR1 SGHAT, CDR2 FQNNGV. V lost 1 base and J lost 2, with 6 bases in between. This CDR3 comprises 13 residues. The CDR3 bases are TGTGCCAGCAGCTTAGGAACTGCCTACGAGCAGTACTTC. Translating it yields CASSLGTAYEQYF.

V gene TRBV6-2 or TRBV6-3 combines with J gene TRBJ2-6; no clear D. The CDR3 totals 15 residues. V shed 1 base and J shed 2 bases, with 6 bases lying between them. Germline V gene sequence: CDR1 MNHEY, CDR2 SVGEGT. The CDR3 nucleotides read TGTGCCAGCAGTTACTGGGTGGCTGGGGCCAACGTCCTGACTTTC. Its protein is CASSYWVAGANVLTF.

The sample holds a few counts of this clonotype. The CDR3 sequence: CASSVLAGNTGELFF. The CDR3 bases are TGTGCCAGCAGTGTACTAGCGGGGAACACCGGGGAGCTGTTTTTT. The rearrangement joins TRBV27 to TRBJ2-2, with 9 bases matching TRBD2. Trimming at V came to 5 bases and at J to 1 base, leaving 2 bases not matched to a gene. CDR1 and CDR2 (germline): MNHEY, SMNVEV (reference sequence). CDR3 size: 15 residues.

This clonotype occurred many times. The CDR3 region has the DNA TGTGCCAGCAGCTTCGACGGGAAAAACATTCAGTACTTC. Translated: CASSFDGKNIQYF. J is TRBJ2-4 and V is TRBV7-8, with unresolved D. CDR3 length equals 13 residues. Trimming left V 3 bases short and J 4 bases short, with 7 bases between. Germline V gene lookup returns CDR1 SGHVS and CDR2 FQNEAQ.

This clonotype has at least ten counts. The V gene is TRBV27, the J gene TRBJ2-7; D may be TRBD2 (5 bases). Germline lookup yields CDR1 MNHEY and CDR2 SMNVEV (reference sequence). Deletions cut 6 bases from V and 3 bases from J, with 12 bases between. The length of the CDR3 is 13 residues. The CDR3 DNA reads as TGTGCCAGCAGGAGTGTGAGCGGCTACGAGCAGTACTTC. This encodes CASRSVSGYEQYF.

The table lists this clonotype with many counts. The V call is TRBV2, the J call TRBJ2-1; 11 bases agree with TRBD2. V dropped 8 bases and J dropped 9; count of bases not matched to a gene: 9. There are 14 residues in the CDR3. Germline V gene lookup returns CDR1 SNHLY and CDR2 FYNNEI. This chain's CDR3 is CASWSSGRLVEQFF. CDR3 in DNA: TGTGCCAGCTGGTCTAGCGGGAGGCTGGTTGAGCAGTTCTTC.